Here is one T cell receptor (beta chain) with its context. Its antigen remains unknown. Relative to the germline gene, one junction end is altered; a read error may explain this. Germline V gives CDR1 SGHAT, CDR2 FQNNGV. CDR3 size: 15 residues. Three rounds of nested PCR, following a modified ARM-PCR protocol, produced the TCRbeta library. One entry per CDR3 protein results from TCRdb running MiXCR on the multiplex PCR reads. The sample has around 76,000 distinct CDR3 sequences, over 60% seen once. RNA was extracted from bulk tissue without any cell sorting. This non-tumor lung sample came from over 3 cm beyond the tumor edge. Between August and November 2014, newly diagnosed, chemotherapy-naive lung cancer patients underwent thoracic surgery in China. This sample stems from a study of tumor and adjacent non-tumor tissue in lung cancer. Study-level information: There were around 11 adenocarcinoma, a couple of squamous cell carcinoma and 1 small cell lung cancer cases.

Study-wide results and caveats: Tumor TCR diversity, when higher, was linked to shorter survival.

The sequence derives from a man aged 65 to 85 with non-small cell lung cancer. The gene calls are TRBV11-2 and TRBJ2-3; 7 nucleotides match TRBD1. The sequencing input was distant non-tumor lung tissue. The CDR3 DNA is TGTGCCAGCAGCCGGGGACAGTCTAGTACAGAGACGCAGTATTTT. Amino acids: CASSRGQSSTETQYF. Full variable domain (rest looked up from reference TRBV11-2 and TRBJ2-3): EAGVAQSPRYKIIEKRQSVAFWCNPISGHATLYWYQQILGQGPKLLIQFQNNGVVDDSQLPKDRFSAERLKGVDSTLKIQPAKLEDSAVYLCASSRGQSSTETQYFGPGTRLTVL.